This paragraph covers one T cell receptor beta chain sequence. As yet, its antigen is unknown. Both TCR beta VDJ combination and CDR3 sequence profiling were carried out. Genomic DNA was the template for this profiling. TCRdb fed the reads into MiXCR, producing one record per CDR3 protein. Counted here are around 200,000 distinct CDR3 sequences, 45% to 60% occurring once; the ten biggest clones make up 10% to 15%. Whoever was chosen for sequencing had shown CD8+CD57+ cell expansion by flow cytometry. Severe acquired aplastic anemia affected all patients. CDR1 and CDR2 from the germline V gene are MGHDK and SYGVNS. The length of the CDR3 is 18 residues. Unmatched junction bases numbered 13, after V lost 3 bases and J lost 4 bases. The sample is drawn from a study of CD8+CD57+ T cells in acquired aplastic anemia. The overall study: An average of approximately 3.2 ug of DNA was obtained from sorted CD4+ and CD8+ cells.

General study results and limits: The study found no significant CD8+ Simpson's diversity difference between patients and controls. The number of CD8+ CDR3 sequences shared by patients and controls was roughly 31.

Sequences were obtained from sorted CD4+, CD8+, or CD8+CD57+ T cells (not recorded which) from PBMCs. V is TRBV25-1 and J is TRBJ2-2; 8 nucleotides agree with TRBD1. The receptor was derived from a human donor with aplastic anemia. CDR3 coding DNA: TGTGCCAGCAGTGATAGGACAGGGCCGACGCTGGGCACCGGGGAGCTGTTTTTT. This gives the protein CASSDRTGPTLGTGELFF.